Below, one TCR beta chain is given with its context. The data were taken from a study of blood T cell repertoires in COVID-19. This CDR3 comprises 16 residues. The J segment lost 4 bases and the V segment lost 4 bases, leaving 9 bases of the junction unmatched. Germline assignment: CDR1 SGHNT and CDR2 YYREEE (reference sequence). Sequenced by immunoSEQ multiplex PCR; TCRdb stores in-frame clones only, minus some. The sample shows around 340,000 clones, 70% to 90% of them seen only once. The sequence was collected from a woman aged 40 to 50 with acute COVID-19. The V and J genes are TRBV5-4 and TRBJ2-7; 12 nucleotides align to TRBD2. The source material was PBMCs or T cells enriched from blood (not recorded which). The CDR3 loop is CASSLLLAGGPYEQYF. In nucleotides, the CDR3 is TGTGCCAGCAGCCTATTGCTAGCGGGGGGGCCTTACGAGCAGTACTTC.